This T cell receptor beta chain stems from a study of post-analysis software for immune sequencing data. This clonotype was seen a handful of times. Its antigen is not identified. Unique molecular identifiers had been added to the TCR beta cDNA libraries. TCRdb itself ran the PCR reads through MiXCR, one entry per CDR3 protein. The table records hundreds of thousands of distinct CDR3 sequences, roughly 30% of them present only once. Trimming took 3 bases from V and 1 from J, leaving 8 bases between them. The CDR3 is 14 residues long. Per the germline V gene, CDR1 is SGHTA and CDR2 is FQGNSA. Findings and limits, study-wide: Those with multiple sclerosis, the patient group, showed significantly lower normalized Chao1 diversity than controls. Batch-mates among the samples co-clustered strongly by F measure. Four or five TRBV segments (TRBV5-6, TRBV5-1 and TRBV20-1 among them) occurred more frequently in patients than in controls.

The origin of this receptor is a girl under 18 with multiple sclerosis. This sequence joins TRBV7-2 and TRBJ2-3; no reliable D call. Sequencing was carried out using blood. The CDR3 DNA reads as TGTGCCAGCAGCTTCGACTTACGCACAGATACGCAGTATTTT. This encodes CASSFDLRTDTQYF.